This T cell receptor (beta chain) was obtained from a study of blood T cell repertoires in COVID-19 (TCRdb year 2020). Background on the whole study: Samples covering the acute and convalescent phases of COVID-19 were provided by collaborators in the United States, Italy and Spain. The sample metadata nearly always contained a de-identified subject ID, COVID-19 status, age in years and sex. The material from the prospective study consisted of cDNA or gDNA derived from T cells, B-cell-depleted T cells, or PBMCs. Where HLA class I and class II types were available, the types were taken from metadata supplied by the sample provider, not from assay-based typing. The repertoires were released in a freely available public database intended as a resource for research on the immune response to SARS-CoV-2. Deeply sampled blood TCRbeta repertoires from subjects exposed to, actively infected with, or recovered from COVID-19 were included in the dataset. The samples were drawn from two sources: the first 160 participants of the ongoing ImmuneRACE study, and 1,200 or so subjects contributed by 6 global collaborators.

TCRbeta CDR3 regions were amplified from genomic DNA using the immunoSEQ Assay, a bias-controlled multiplex PCR. The published analysis was carried out like this. The number of nucleated cells in each sample was estimated by amplification of reference gene primers within the assay. Sequence reads were collapsed and filtered to measure the absolute abundance of every unique TCRbeta CDR3 rearrangement. For each sample, productive Simpson clonality was calculated as the square root of Simpson's diversity index across productive rearrangements. What TCRdb holds here is the immuneACCESS table cut down to in-frame rearrangements. Part of the clones is not present; checked against another copy, under half of the missing clones reflect an unresolved V gene, and the others are unexplained. V and J calls and clone size are copied from that table; D and trimming were computed from the DNA. Across this sample there are roughly 100,000 clones, with 65% to 85% seen only once. The ten most abundant clones make up 2% of the sample.

Worth noting for this clone: What this receptor recognizes is not known. One base away there is no much larger clone; base qualities are not given.

The full study reports these points: The quantity of clinical and demographic metadata differed by source and by participant and was supplied without curation.

The CDR3 spans 15 residues, from the cysteine through the phenylalanine. CDR3 DNA only is kept here, 45 bases in frame from base 1. From the germline V gene (reference sequence), CDR1 is SGHNT and CDR2 is YYREEE. The trim is 2 bases for V and 0 bases for J, with a gap of 9 bases between the germline ends. The collaborating institutions used their own protocols to collect whole blood in K2EDTA tubes. For TCRbeta analysis, collaborator samples were shipped as frozen whole blood, as isolated PBMCs, or as DNA extracted from either sample type. Sequencing was carried out using peripheral blood. The sequence joins TRBV5-4 to TRBJ1-3, and TRBD1 may be the D gene, going by 6 matching bases. The sequence was obtained from a man in his sixties or seventies with active or convalescent COVID-19. The bases read TGTGCCAGCAGCTTAACAGGGAGCTCTGGAAACACCATATATTTT. This is translated as CASSLTGSSGNTIYF.